These 9 T cell receptor beta chains originate from one sample sequenced in a study of cytomegalovirus exposure and HLA in healthy donors. The PCR contained 60 Vbeta and 13 Jbeta primers. The protocol was immunoSEQ multiplex PCR, while the TCRdb copy is restricted to in-frame clones and leaves out a portion. The sample holds 85,000 to 110,000 clones; 75% to 85% are singletons and the top ten take approximately 10%. The sample was PBMCs. These receptors were taken from a young woman in good health and CMV-seropositive.

Only one count was recorded for this clone. CDR3 nucleotide sequence: TGTGCCAGCAGCTGGAACAGGGGACCCTACTATGGCTACACCTTC. Translating it yields CASSWNRGPYYGYTF. This sequence joins TRBV5-6 and TRBJ1-2, with 7 nucleotides matching TRBD1. Trimming took 3 bases from V and 3 from J; bases not matched to a gene: 8. CDR3 size: 15 residues. From germline, CDR1 is SGHDT and CDR2 YYEEEE.

CDR3 sequence: CASSLGLAGGTDTQYF. In DNA form, the CDR3 reads TGTGCCAGCAGCTTAGGACTAGCGGGAGGAACAGATACGCAGTATTTT. The V gene is TRBV5-6, the J gene TRBJ2-3; TRBD2 aligns across 14 bases. The length of the CDR3 is 16 residues. From germline, CDR1 is SGHDT and CDR2 YYEEEE. With 2 bases clipped from V and 3 bases from J, the junction kept 2 bases outside the gene matches. Variable domain in full (rest from reference TRBV5-6 and TRBJ2-3): DAGVTQSPTHLIKTRGQQVTLRCSPKSGHDTVSWYQQALGQGPQFIFQYYEEEERQRGNFPDRFSGHQFPNYSSELNVNALLLGDSALYLCASSLGLAGGTDTQYFGPGTRLTVL.

The chain joins TRBV5-5 to TRBJ1-1; TRBD1 matches 7 bases. V lost 4 bases to trimming and J lost 4 bases; unmatched junction nucleotides: 7. Germline CDR1 reads SGHKS; CDR2 reads YYEKEE (reference sequence). The CDR3 sequence is 14 residues long. DNA of the CDR3: TGTGCCAGCAGCCTACAGGGGAGCCCCACTGAAGCTTTCTTT. Protein sequence: CASSLQGSPTEAFF.

V gene TRBV19 combines with J gene TRBJ2-1, with 11 nucleotides matching TRBD2. This CDR3 is 17 amino acids long. Germline assignment: CDR1 LNHDA and CDR2 SQIVND (reference sequence). The V gene end was trimmed by 6 bases and the J gene end by 5 bases; junction bases not matched to a gene: 12. CDR3: CASSRLGGTSGNNEQFF. The DNA for the CDR3 is TGTGCCAGTAGCCGACTTGGGGGGACTAGCGGCAACAATGAGCAGTTCTTC.

The chain combines TRBV6-4 with TRBJ1-5; 7 bases match TRBD1. V lost 5 bases, J lost 7 bases, and 5 bases stayed unmatched. CDR3 length: 13 residues. CDR1 is MRHNA, CDR2 SNTAGT, per germline. For the CDR3, the DNA is TGTGCCAGCAGTCTTGACAGGGACCAGCCCCAGCATTTT. Its translation is CASSLDRDQPQHF.

The chain combines TRBV18 with TRBJ2-5; D is unresolved. CDR1 is KGHSH, CDR2 LQKENI, per germline. The CDR3 contains 14 residues. V lost 5 bases, J lost 1 base, and 11 bases lay in between. Here the CDR3 reads CASSGPQVQETQYF. The CDR3 DNA is TGTGCCAGCTCAGGTCCTCAGGTCCAAGAGACCCAGTACTTC.

This chain connects TRBV5-1 to TRBJ1-4; D not resolved. CDR3 length equals 16 residues. The V gene lost 6 bases and the J gene lost 0 bases, with 15 bases spanning the gap. Germline V gene data show CDR1 as SGHRS and CDR2 as YFSETQ. The CDR3: CASTPGSFATNEKLFF. The CDR3 DNA reads TGCGCCAGCACCCCGGGTTCCTTTGCAACTAATGAAAAACTGTTTTTT.

This clone was picked up a small number of times. The chain is built from TRBV7-9 and TRBJ2-7; 8 bases match TRBD1. The length of the CDR3 is 16 residues. After removal of 2 bases from V and 1 base from J, the junction contained 7 bases not matched to a gene. Germline CDR1 SEHNR, CDR2 FQNEAQ (reference sequence). CDR3 DNA sequence: TGTGCCAGCAGCTTAATATCTACAGGGGGATCCTACGAGCAGTACTTC. Translating gives CASSLISTGGSYEQYF.

This rearrangement joins TRBV7-9 to TRBJ2-7; TRBD1 matches at 7 bases. Trimming at V came to 6 bases and at J to 3 bases, leaving 8 bases not matched to a gene. The CDR3 runs 14 residues. Germline CDR1 SEHNR, CDR2 FQNEAQ (reference sequence). The CDR3 bases are TGTGCCAGCAGTCCCCGGGACAGCAACTACGAGCAGTACTTC. This codes for CASSPRDSNYEQYF.